The source of this T cell receptor beta chain is a study of T cell changes during pregnancy in multiple sclerosis. Produced via immunoSEQ multiplex PCR; TCRdb's table is partial and in-frame only. The sample contains tens of thousands of clones, roughly nine tenths of which appear only once. V shed 5 bases, J shed 7 bases, and the junction held 9 bases outside the gene matches. Germline CDR1 is SGHVS and CDR2 is FQNEAQ. This CDR3 region has 16 residues. This chain connects TRBV7-8 to TRBJ2-1; 12 bases fit TRBD2. The receptor's source is a female donor with multiple sclerosis, enrolled in a pregnancy study. The specimen was peripheral blood, collected before pregnancy. CDR3 in DNA: TGTGCCAGCAGCACCCTAGCGGGGGGGCGTTGGAATGAGCAGTTCTTC. Its translation: CASSTLAGGRWNEQFF.